These 27 T cell receptor beta chains were sequenced from one sample in a study of yellow fever vaccine responses in identical twins. TCRdb reprocessed the RT-PCR reads with MiXCR, giving one entry per CDR3 protein. The sample holds approximately 13,000 distinct CDR3 sequences, around four fifths seen once. The starting material was T cells from blood (PBMCs), unsorted or a sorted subset (not recorded which), obtained before or after yellow fever vaccination (not recorded which). Receptor source: a woman aged 18-35 years who received the yellow fever vaccine.

This chain uses TRBV7-2 with TRBJ2-5; D is undetermined. CDR1 is SGHTA, CDR2 FQGNSA, per germline. The CDR3 runs to 15 residues. V was cut by 1 base and J by 2 bases, with 11 bases left in between. The DNA for the CDR3 is TGTGCCAGCAGCTTAGGGCTCCCTTCTCAAGAGACCCAGTACTTC. As protein: CASSLGLPSQETQYF.

The chain carries TRBV18 and TRBJ1-1; TRBD1 is a possible D gene (5 bases). CDR1 KGHSH and CDR2 LQKENI come from the germline V gene. The CDR3 totals 15 residues. Trimming shortened V by 4 bases and J by 7 bases, and 19 bases separated the two germline ends. This CDR3 reads CASSRSGLDIIEAFF. The CDR3 DNA follows: TGTGCCAGCTCACGCTCCGGCTTGGACATCATTGAAGCTTTCTTT.

The genes are TRBV5-1 and TRBJ2-1; a possible D gene is TRBD2 (6 bases). The V gene's germline CDR1 is SGHRS and CDR2 YFSETQ. Trimming removed 6 bases at V and 5 bases at J, with 18 bases between. The CDR3 sequence is 15 residues long. The CDR3 region has the DNA TGCGCCAGCACCTATAGTAGCGGAACCAACAATGAGCAGTTCTTC. It specifies CASTYSSGTNNEQFF.

The V gene is TRBV7-9, the J gene TRBJ1-1; no reliable D call. The CDR3 is 13 amino acids. CDR1 is SEHNR and CDR2 is FQNEAQ in the germline V gene (reference sequence). Deletions cut 7 bases from V and 5 bases from J, with 14 bases between. CDR3 sequence: CASIIVGRTEAFF. As DNA, the CDR3 is TGTGCCAGCATCATAGTAGGCCGTACTGAAGCTTTCTTT.

The J gene is TRBJ2-1, the V gene TRBV23-1; D may be TRBD1 (6 bases). TRBV23-1 belongs to the ORF category, with a function that is uncertain. Trimming left V 3 bases short and J 4 bases short, with 16 bases between. The CDR3 covers 16 residues. CDR3 sequence reads: CASSHFSGVEYNEQFF. CDR3 DNA sequence: TGCGCCAGCAGTCATTTCTCAGGGGTCGAGTACAATGAGCAGTTCTTC.

This chain links TRBV11-1 with TRBJ2-4, with 8 bases fitting TRBD1. Germline CDR1 is SGHAT and CDR2 is FQDESV (reference sequence). There are 13 residues in the CDR3. The junction had 4 bases not matched to a gene; V was cut back by 5 bases and J by 7 bases. This CDR3 is CASSPRTGNIQYF. The CDR3 nucleotides are TGTGCCAGCAGCCCAAGGACAGGGAACATTCAGTACTTC.

The CDR3 coding sequence is TGCAGTGCTAGCGCGACTTACAATGAGCAGTTCTTC. Protein: CSASATYNEQFF. This chain uses TRBV20-1 with TRBJ2-1; D gene ambiguous. This CDR3 comprises 12 residues. V was shortened by 3 bases and J by 4 bases, with 7 bases between the two germline ends. CDR1 DFQATT and CDR2 SNEGSKA come from the germline V gene (reference sequence).

The chain employs TRBV11-2 and TRBJ1-1, with D possibly TRBD1 on 6 matching bases. This CDR3 has 15 residues. V shed 3 bases and J shed 4 bases, with 15 bases lying between them. Germline V gene data show CDR1 as SGHAT and CDR2 as FQNNGV. The DNA of the CDR3 is TGTGCCAGCAGCTTCCTTGACAGGTTGGGCACTGAAGCTTTCTTT. This translates into CASSFLDRLGTEAFF.

CDR3 sequence (DNA): TGCGCCAGCAGTCAACTGGGACCGAACACTGAAGCTTTCTTT. This encodes CASSQLGPNTEAFF. This chain joins TRBV23-1 and TRBJ1-1; the D gene is possibly TRBD1 (5 bases). TRBV23-1 is labeled an ORF, and its function is uncertain. V lost 2 bases and J 1 base, leaving 8 bases between the germline ends. This CDR3 comprises 14 residues.

The chain carries TRBV7-3 and TRBJ1-1; D unclear. V gave up 1 base and J gave up 5 bases, with 20 bases separating them. The CDR3 is 17 amino acids. The germline V gene has CDR1 SGHTA and CDR2 FQGTGA. CDR3 sequence (DNA): TGTGCCAGCAGCTTAAGGTCCGGAGGGTTATCACGGACTGAAGCTTTCTTT. Its protein is CASSLRSGGLSRTEAFF. The variable domain in full, with the rest retrieved from reference TRBV7-3 and TRBJ1-1, is GAGVSQTPSNKVTEKGKYVELRCDPISGHTALYWYRQSLGQGPEFLIYFQGTGAADDSGLPNDRFFAVRPEGSVSTLKIQRTERGDSAVYLCASSLRSGGLSRTEAFFGQGTRLTVV.

V usage is TRBV10-1 and J usage is TRBJ2-7; 8 nucleotides line up with TRBD1. This CDR3 has 15 amino acids. The ends lost 2 bases at V and 3 bases at J; junction bases unmatched: 6. Germline lookup yields CDR1 WNHNN and CDR2 SYGVQD (reference sequence). CDR3: CASSEPGTGGYEQYF. The DNA of the CDR3 is TGCGCCAGCAGTGAGCCCGGGACAGGCGGCTACGAGCAGTACTTC.

This clonotype was seen a single time. DNA of the CDR3: TGTGCCAGCTCATCGGAGCTGGGGCAGTACTTC. Translated: CASSSELGQYF. The V gene is TRBV18, the J gene TRBJ2-7; D is undetermined. Looked up from germline, CDR1 is KGHSH and CDR2 is LQKENI. This CDR3 is built from 11 residues. Deletions cut 5 bases from V and 9 bases from J, with 11 bases between.

The chain is built from TRBV24-1 and TRBJ1-1, with 11 bases identical to TRBD1. Germline values: CDR1 KGHDR, CDR2 SFDVKD. The CDR3 runs to 13 residues. J lost 2 bases, V lost 9 bases, and 1 base had no gene match. The CDR3 bases are TGTGCCACCGGACAGGGGGCCAACACTGAAGCTTTCTTT. Translated: CATGQGANTEAFF.

The chain has TRBV6-1 and TRBJ1-5; unclear D gene. CDR1 and CDR2 from the germline V gene are MNHNS and SASEGT. This CDR3 comprises 13 residues. V shed 2 bases and J shed 3 bases, with 5 bases lying between them. The CDR3 nucleotides are TGTGCCAGCAGTGAACAGTACAATCAGCCCCAGCATTTT. Its protein product is CASSEQYNQPQHF.

The gene calls are TRBV5-6 and TRBJ1-1, with 7 bases that match TRBD1. This CDR3 has 15 amino acids. Germline assignment: CDR1 SGHDT and CDR2 YYEEEE. V lost 0 bases and J lost 6; bases outside the gene matches: 8. As DNA, the CDR3 is TGTGCCAGCAGCTTGGGTGGAGGGGGCAACGCTGAAGCTTTCTTT. It codes for CASSLGGGGNAEAFF.

V is TRBV28 and J is TRBJ2-5; 9 bases fit TRBD2. This CDR3 is built from 15 residues. Germline V CDR1 and CDR2: MDHEN, SYDVKM. The trim removed 4 bases at V and 7 bases at J, leaving 10 bases unmatched. The CDR3 sequence: CASSYATSGLLTQYF. The CDR3 nucleotides read TGTGCCAGCAGTTACGCCACTAGCGGGCTATTGACCCAGTACTTC.

This rearrangement joins TRBV11-1 to TRBJ2-7; no clear D gene. Trimming stripped 5 bases from V and 2 bases from J, with 16 bases between. There are 15 residues in the CDR3. CDR1 and CDR2 from the germline V gene are SGHAT and FQDESV (reference sequence). The CDR3 spells CASSPGREITYEQYF. CDR3 in DNA: TGTGCCAGCAGCCCCGGAAGGGAAATTACCTACGAGCAGTACTTC.

The chain's CDR3 is CASRDDLLYGYTF. The CDR3 bases are TGTGCCAGCAGGGACGACCTTCTCTATGGCTACACCTTC. The J gene is TRBJ1-2, the V gene TRBV6-1; D gene ambiguous. Trimming stripped 6 bases from V and 4 bases from J, with 12 bases between. The CDR3 extends over 13 amino acids. Per germline, CDR1 MNHNS and CDR2 SASEGT.

The V gene is TRBV29-1, the J gene TRBJ1-1; 7 nucleotides agree with TRBD1. This CDR3 has 12 residues. The J segment lost 6 bases and the V segment lost 8 bases, leaving 9 bases of the junction unmatched. Germline-derived CDR1 and CDR2 are SQVTM and ANQGSEA. The CDR3 is CSFWDSGAEAFF. The CDR3 DNA follows: TGCAGCTTTTGGGACAGTGGGGCTGAAGCTTTCTTT.

The chain employs TRBV29-1 and TRBJ2-3; D is unclear. Looked up from germline, CDR1 is SQVTM and CDR2 is ANQGSEA. V lost 3 bases and J 2 bases, leaving 3 bases between the germline ends. This CDR3 is 11 amino acids long. CDR3: CSVDLTDTQYF. CDR3 DNA: TGCAGCGTTGATCTCACAGATACGCAGTATTTT.

The chain uses TRBV4-3 and TRBJ2-6; 7 nucleotides match TRBD1. Germline CDR1 LGHNA, CDR2 YSLEER. The CDR3 runs to 16 residues. J was trimmed by 2 bases and V by 1 base; bases with no gene match: 2. The CDR3 bases are TGCGCCAGCAGCCAAGCTGACAGGGCTGGGGCCAACGTCCTGACTTTC. This translates into CASSQADRAGANVLTF.

This clonotype was counted between two and nine times. DNA for the CDR3: TGTGCCACCAGCAGGGAGGTGGGACAGGGCGCAGATACGCAGTATTTT. Its translation is CATSREVGQGADTQYF. The chain carries TRBV15 and TRBJ2-3; 9 nucleotides match TRBD1. Germline loops: CDR1 LNHNV, CDR2 YYDKDF (reference sequence). This CDR3 is 16 amino acids long. Unmatched junction bases numbered 8, after V lost 3 bases and J lost 4 bases.

The V and J genes are TRBV9 and TRBJ1-1, with D tentatively TRBD1 (5 bases). V lost 0 bases and J lost 2, with 8 bases in between. CDR3 length equals 14 residues. Germline CDR1 reads SGDLS; CDR2 reads YYNGEE. Written as DNA, the CDR3 is TGTGCCAGCAGCGTAGGTCAGGGTAACACTGAAGCTTTCTTT. Encoded protein: CASSVGQGNTEAFF.

The chain joins TRBV7-8 to TRBJ2-5; D remains ambiguous. Per germline, CDR1 SGHVS and CDR2 FQNEAQ. Trimming left V 5 bases short and J 4 bases short, with 8 bases between. The CDR3 loop spans 12 amino acids. The CDR3 coding sequence is TGTGCCAGCAGCCGTGGCGCAGAGACCCAGTACTTC. Encoded protein: CASSRGAETQYF.

This rearrangement joins TRBV29-1 to TRBJ2-1; the D gene is possibly TRBD1 (5 bases). CDR3 size: 11 residues. Germline values: CDR1 SQVTM, CDR2 ANQGSEA. V lost 8 bases and J lost 6, with 11 bases in between. The CDR3 region is CSSYQGNEQFF. The DNA of the CDR3 is TGCAGCTCCTACCAGGGCAATGAGCAGTTCTTC.

In its sample, this clonotype was seen a few times. The V gene is TRBV7-3, the J gene TRBJ2-1; tentatively, D is TRBD1 or TRBD2 (5 bases each). The V gene lost 2 bases and the J gene lost 9 bases, with 11 bases spanning the gap. The CDR3 is made up of 13 amino acids. Germline V gene lookup returns CDR1 SGHTA and CDR2 FQGTGA. In DNA form, the CDR3 reads TGTGCCAGCAGCTTATTTCGGGACGCTGAGCAGTTCTTC. Its protein is CASSLFRDAEQFF. Full variable domain (outside the CDR3, taken from reference TRBV7-3 and TRBJ2-1): GAGVSQTPSNKVTEKGKYVELRCDPISGHTALYWYRQSLGQGPEFLIYFQGTGAADDSGLPNDRFFAVRPEGSVSTLKIQRTERGDSAVYLCASSLFRDAEQFFGPGTRLTVL.

V is TRBV15 and J is TRBJ2-3; the D is unclear. Germline values: CDR1 LNHNV, CDR2 YYDKDF (reference sequence). V lost 0 bases and J lost 2, with 12 bases in between. The CDR3 has 16 amino acids. The CDR3 region has the DNA TGTGCCACCAGCAGAGATACGGCTACTCTCACAGATACGCAGTATTTT. This gives the protein CATSRDTATLTDTQYF.